This T cell receptor (beta chain) was observed in a study of T cell repertoires in cytomegalovirus infection. One entry per CDR3 protein results from TCRdb running MiXCR on the reads. Among approximately 470,000 distinct CDR3 sequences listed, roughly 46% were seen once. Germline assignment: CDR1 MNHNS and CDR2 SASEGT. The CDR3 extends over 14 amino acids. V shed 1 base and J shed 3 bases, with 10 bases lying between them. This clonotype has just a few counts. Its target is not known. The TCR originated in a human donor in good health (CMV status not recorded). Some clones in this sample may be carry-over from other donors' samples. This rearrangement joins TRBV6-1 to TRBJ2-7; the D gene is possibly TRBD1 (5 bases). The material sequenced was cultured PBMCs, taken from culture after CMV antigen stimulation. CDR3 amino acids: CASSEGPDSYEQYF. The CDR3 nucleotides are TGTGCCAGCAGTGAAGGGCCCGACAGCTACGAGCAGTACTTC.